These 13 T cell receptor beta chains share one sample of origin, sequenced in a study of blood T cell repertoires in COVID-19. Only in-frame clones appear in the TCRdb table, and some are missing; sequencing was by immunoSEQ multiplex PCR. The table records 110,000 to 150,000 clones, 80% to 90% of them present only once. The sample comprised peripheral blood. The receptor set was obtained from a middle-aged woman with acute or convalescent COVID-19.

The chain's CDR3 is CASSLKGGTEAFF. CDR3 DNA: TGTGCCAGCAGTTTAAAAGGGGGCACTGAAGCTTTCTTT. This sequence joins TRBV12-3 or TRBV12-4 and TRBJ1-1; possibly TRBD1 for D (6 bases). CDR3 length: 13 amino acids. V was trimmed by 2 bases and J by 4 bases, leaving 8 bases between them.

This clone was picked up one time. This chain links TRBV9 with TRBJ2-2, with a possible D match to TRBD2 (5 bases). CDR3 size: 16 residues. V was trimmed by 0 bases and J by 0 bases, leaving 9 bases between them. CDR1 and CDR2 from the germline V gene are SGDLS and YYNGEE. CDR3 DNA: TGTGCCAGCAGCGTAGAGGGAGCCCCGAACACCGGGGAGCTGTTTTTT. Translating gives CASSVEGAPNTGELFF. Drawing the rest from reference TRBV9 and TRBJ2-2, the complete variable domain is DSGVTQTPKHLITATGQRVTLRCSPRSGDLSVYWYQQSLDQGLQFLIQYYNGEERAKGNILERFSAQQFPDLHSELNLSSLELGDSALYFCASSVEGAPNTGELFFGEGSRLTVL.

The sample holds one count of this clone. The CDR3 DNA follows: TGTGCCAGCAGCCCAGGGACAGGGAGGTACGAGCAGTACTTC. Encoded protein: CASSPGTGRYEQYF. The gene calls are TRBV7-9 and TRBJ2-7; 9 positions agree with TRBD1. CDR1 SEHNR and CDR2 FQNEAQ come from the germline V gene (reference sequence). This CDR3 comprises 14 residues. The V segment lost 5 bases and the J segment 4 bases; nucleotides outside the gene matches: 6.

V and J are TRBV2 and TRBJ1-1, with TRBD1 identical over 7 bases. Germline V gives CDR1 SNHLY, CDR2 FYNNEI. The CDR3 is 14 residues long. The V and J ends lost 5 bases and 0 bases, in that order; junction bases with no gene match: 3. The CDR3 DNA is TGTGCCAGCAGTAGGGGACAGTTGAACACTGAAGCTTTCTTT. It codes for CASSRGQLNTEAFF. The full variable domain, in which reference TRBV2 and TRBJ1-1 provide the parts outside the CDR3, is EPEVTQTPSHQVTQMGQEVILRCVPISNHLYFYWYRQILGQKVEFLVSFYNNEISEKSEIFDDQFSVERPDGSNFTLKIRSTKLEDSAMYFCASSRGQLNTEAFFGQGTRLTVV.

In the case of this clone: The sample carries other DNA sequences with the same CDR3. The rearrangement links TRBV3-1 (or the pseudogene TRBV3-2) to TRBJ1-1, with no clear D. V lost 1 base and J lost 2, with 2 bases in between. Germline CDR1 and CDR2: LGHDT and YNNKEL (reference sequence). The CDR3 runs 12 residues. CDR3 residues: CASSQANTEAFF. CDR3 nucleotide sequence: TGTGCCAGCAGCCAAGCTAACACTGAAGCTTTCTTT.

This chain uses TRBV7-9 with TRBJ2-1; TRBD2 aligns across 10 bases. The length of the CDR3 is 17 residues. J lost 4 bases, V lost 1 base, and 7 bases had no gene match. Per germline, CDR1 SEHNR and CDR2 FQNEAQ (reference sequence). The CDR3 sequence is CASSLESLAGGYNEQFF. CDR3 DNA: TGTGCCAGCAGCTTAGAATCTTTAGCGGGGGGTTACAATGAGCAGTTCTTC.

The chain employs TRBV5-6 and TRBJ1-5; 8 positions match TRBD1. This CDR3 contains 15 residues. J lost 5 bases, V lost 0 bases, and 4 bases had no gene match. CDR1 is SGHDT and CDR2 is YYEEEE in the germline V gene. CDR3 protein: CASSLGPGGYQPQHF. CDR3 in DNA: TGTGCCAGCAGCTTGGGTCCAGGGGGCTATCAGCCCCAGCATTTT. The complete variable domain, with remaining parts taken from reference TRBV5-6 and TRBJ1-5, reads DAGVTQSPTHLIKTRGQQVTLRCSPKSGHDTVSWYQQALGQGPQFIFQYYEEEERQRGNFPDRFSGHQFPNYSSELNVNALLLGDSALYLCASSLGPGGYQPQHFGDGTRLSIL.

This chain uses TRBV9 with TRBJ2-7, with D possibly being TRBD2 (6 bases). CDR3 length: 13 residues. The ends were cut back, 2 bases at V and 4 bases at J, with 10 bases in the middle. Germline assignment: CDR1 SGDLS and CDR2 YYNGEE. The CDR3 here is CASSVGTAYEQYF. The CDR3 nucleotides read TGTGCCAGCAGCGTCGGGACTGCATACGAGCAGTACTTC. The full variable domain, rest sourced from reference TRBV9 and TRBJ2-7, is DSGVTQTPKHLITATGQRVTLRCSPRSGDLSVYWYQQSLDQGLQFLIQYYNGEERAKGNILERFSAQQFPDLHSELNLSSLELGDSALYFCASSVGTAYEQYFGPGTRLTVT.

This sequence joins TRBV9 and TRBJ2-3, with D tentatively TRBD1 (5 bases). The CDR3 is 16 amino acids. Trimming stripped 0 bases from V and 1 base from J, with 12 bases between. Germline V gene lookup returns CDR1 SGDLS and CDR2 YYNGEE. The CDR3 is CASSVAFGRGTDTQYF. The CDR3 DNA sequence: TGTGCCAGCAGCGTAGCTTTTGGCAGGGGCACAGATACGCAGTATTTT.

The chain couples TRBV3-1 (or the pseudogene TRBV3-2) to TRBJ1-2; 10 bases map to TRBD1. Unmatched junction bases numbered 8, after V lost 3 bases and J lost 4 bases. The CDR3 spans 16 residues. The germline V gene has CDR1 LGHDT and CDR2 YNNKEL (reference sequence). CDR3 amino acids: CASSQAGTGASYGYTF. CDR3 coding DNA: TGTGCCAGCAGCCAGGCGGGGACAGGGGCATCCTATGGCTACACCTTC.

The chain links TRBV27 to TRBJ1-1, with D possibly being TRBD1 (5 bases). This CDR3 is built from 13 residues. Germline CDR1 reads MNHEY; CDR2 reads SMNVEV (reference sequence). Deletions cut 7 bases from V and 6 bases from J, with 15 bases between. CDR3 loop: CASKGVILAEAFF. The CDR3 DNA follows: TGTGCCAGCAAAGGGGTGATTTTAGCTGAAGCTTTCTTT.

V and J are TRBV6-5 and TRBJ2-5, with 13 bases that match TRBD2. Germline-derived CDR1 and CDR2 are MNHEY and SVGAGI. CDR3 length: 16 residues. V lost 3 bases and J lost 5; bases outside the gene matches: 6. DNA of the CDR3: TGTGCCAGCAGTTATGGGACTAGCGGGATAGATGAGACCCAGTACTTC. Protein: CASSYGTSGIDETQYF.

The chain has TRBV18 and TRBJ2-7; 8 bases align to TRBD1. The CDR3 is 14 residues long. Per the germline V gene, CDR1 is KGHSH and CDR2 is LQKENI. V shed 0 bases and J 9 bases; nucleotides not matched to a gene: 7. The CDR3 is CASSPPGQVLGQYF. The CDR3 DNA sequence: TGTGCCAGCTCACCACCGGGACAGGTTTTAGGGCAGTACTTC.